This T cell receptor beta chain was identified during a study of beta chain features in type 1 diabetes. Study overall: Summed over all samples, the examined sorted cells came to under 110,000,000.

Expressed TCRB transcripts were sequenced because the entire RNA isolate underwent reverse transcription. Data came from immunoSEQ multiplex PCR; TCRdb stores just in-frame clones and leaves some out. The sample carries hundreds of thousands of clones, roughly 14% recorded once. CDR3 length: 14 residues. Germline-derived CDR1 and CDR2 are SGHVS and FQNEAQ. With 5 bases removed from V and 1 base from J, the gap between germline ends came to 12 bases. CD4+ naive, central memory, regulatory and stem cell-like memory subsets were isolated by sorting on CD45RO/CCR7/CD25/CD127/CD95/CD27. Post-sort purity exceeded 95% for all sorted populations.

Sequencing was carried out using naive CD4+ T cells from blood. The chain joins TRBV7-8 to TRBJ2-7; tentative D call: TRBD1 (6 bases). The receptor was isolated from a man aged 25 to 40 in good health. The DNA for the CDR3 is TGTGCCAGCAGCACCCGGACAGAGTCCTACGAGCAGTACTTC. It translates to CASSTRTESYEQYF.